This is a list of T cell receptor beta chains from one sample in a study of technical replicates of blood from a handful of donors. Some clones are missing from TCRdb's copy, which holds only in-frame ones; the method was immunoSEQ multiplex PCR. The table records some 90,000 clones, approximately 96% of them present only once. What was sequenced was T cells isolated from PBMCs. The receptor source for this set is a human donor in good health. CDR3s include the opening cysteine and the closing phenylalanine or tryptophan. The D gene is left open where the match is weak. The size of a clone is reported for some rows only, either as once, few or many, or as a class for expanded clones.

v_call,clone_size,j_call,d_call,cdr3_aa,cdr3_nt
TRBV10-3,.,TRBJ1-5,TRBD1,CASSGGQGNQPQHF,TGTGCCAGTAGCGGGGGACAGGGGAATCAGCCCCAGCATTTT
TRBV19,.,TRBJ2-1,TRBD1,CASAWFGDSSYNEQFF,TGTGCCAGTGCCTGGTTTGGGGACAGCTCCTACAATGAGCAGTTCTTC
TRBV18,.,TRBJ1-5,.,CASSIQGYQPQHF,TGTGCCAGCTCGATACAGGGATATCAGCCCCAGCATTTT
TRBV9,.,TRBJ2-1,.,CASSVGLASSYNEQFF,TGTGCCAGCAGCGTAGGGCTAGCCTCGTCCTACAATGAGCAGTTCTTC
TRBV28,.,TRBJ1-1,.,CASRHTTGNTEAFF,TGTGCCAGCAGGCACACGACAGGGAACACTGAAGCTTTCTTT
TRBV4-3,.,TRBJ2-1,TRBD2,CASSQDRGLAFHEQFF,TGCGCCAGCAGCCAAGATAGGGGACTAGCGTTTCATGAGCAGTTCTTC
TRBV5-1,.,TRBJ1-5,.,CATLDSLSNQPQHF,TGCGCCACCTTGGACAGCCTTAGCAATCAGCCCCAGCATTTT
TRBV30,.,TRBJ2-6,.,CAWSSLIRTGLYSGANVLTF,TGTGCCTGGAGTTCCCTTATACGAACAGGACTATACTCTGGGGCCAACGTCCTGACTTTC
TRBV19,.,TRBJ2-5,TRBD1,CASSTTGGPETQYF,TGTGCCAGTAGTACCACAGGGGGCCCAGAGACCCAGTACTTC
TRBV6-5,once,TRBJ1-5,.,CASSRTGNQPQHF,TGTGCCAGCAGCAGGACGGGGAATCAGCCCCAGCATTTT
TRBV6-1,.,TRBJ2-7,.,CASSSIRTARDEQYF,TGTGCCAGCAGTTCGATACGGACGGCCAGGGACGAGCAGTACTTC
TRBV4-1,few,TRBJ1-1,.,CASSQAQDKTEAFF,TGCGCCAGCAGCCAAGCACAGGATAAAACTGAAGCTTTCTTT
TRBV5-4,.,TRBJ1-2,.,CASSLFAGLLGYTF,TGTGCCAGCAGCTTGTTCGCGGGGCTCTTAGGCTACACCTTC
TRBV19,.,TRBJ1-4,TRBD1,CASTTGQINEKLFF,TGTGCCAGTACAACGGGACAGATTAATGAAAAACTGTTTTTT
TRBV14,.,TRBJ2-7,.,CASSQASRASYEQYF,TGTGCCAGCAGCCAAGCTAGCCGTGCTTCCTACGAGCAGTACTTC
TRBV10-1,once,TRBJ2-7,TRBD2,CASISGGCFGYEQYF,TGCGCCAGCATTAGCGGGGGGTGCTTCGGCTACGAGCAGTACTTC
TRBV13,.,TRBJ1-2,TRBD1,CASSLEEDRVLWGYTF,TGTGCCAGCAGCTTAGAAGAGGACAGGGTTTTGTGGGGCTACACCTTC
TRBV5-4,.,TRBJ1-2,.,CASSSAGENGYTF,TGTGCCAGCAGCTCTGCAGGGGAAAATGGCTACACCTTC
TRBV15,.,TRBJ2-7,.,CATSRKPLQASYEQYF,TGTGCCACCAGCAGAAAGCCCCTACAGGCATCCTACGAGCAGTACTTC
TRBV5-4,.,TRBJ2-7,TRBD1,CASSDKESRQGTYHEQYF,TGTGCCAGCAGCGATAAAGAGAGTAGACAGGGTACCTACCACGAGCAGTACTTC
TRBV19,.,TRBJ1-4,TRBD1,CASAGTGSTNEKLFF,TGTGCCAGTGCCGGGACAGGCTCAACTAATGAAAAACTGTTTTTT
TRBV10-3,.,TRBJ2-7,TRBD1,CATRDRGYYEQYF,TGTGCCACTCGGGACAGGGGATACTACGAGCAGTACTTC
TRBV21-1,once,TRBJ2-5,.,CASSKPSHREYRETQYF,TGTGCCAGCAGCAAACCCAGTCATAGGGAGTATAGAGAGACCCAGTACTTC
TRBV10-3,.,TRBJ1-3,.,CAIGGLTGNTIYF,TGTGCCATCGGCGGCCTAACTGGAAACACCATATATTTT
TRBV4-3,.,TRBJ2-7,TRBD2,CASSQGLAPYEQYF,TGCGCCAGCAGCCAGGGACTAGCCCCCTACGAGCAGTACTTC
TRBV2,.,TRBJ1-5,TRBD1,CASSTTGAGPQPQHF,TGTGCCAGCAGTACTACAGGGGCCGGTCCTCAGCCCCAGCATTTT
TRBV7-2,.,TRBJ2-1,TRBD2,CASSLASGMFDEQFF,TGTGCCAGCAGCTTGGCTAGCGGGATGTTCGATGAGCAGTTCTTC
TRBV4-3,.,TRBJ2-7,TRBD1,CASSQDPGQGPYEQYF,TGCGCCAGCAGCCAAGACCCGGGACAGGGTCCCTACGAGCAGTACTTC
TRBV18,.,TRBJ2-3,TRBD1,CASSPGQGADTQYF,TGTGCCAGCTCACCGGGACAGGGGGCAGATACGCAGTATTTT
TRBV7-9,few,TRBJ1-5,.,CASSLQGNNQPQHF,TGTGCCAGCAGCTTACAGGGGAACAATCAGCCCCAGCATTTT
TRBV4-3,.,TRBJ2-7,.,CASSQIRFYEQYF,TGCGCCAGCAGCCAAATCCGGTTCTACGAGCAGTACTTC
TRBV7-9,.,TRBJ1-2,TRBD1,CASSLGTGTYGYTF,TGTGCCAGCAGCTTAGGGACAGGGACCTATGGCTACACCTTC
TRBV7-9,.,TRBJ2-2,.,CASSLERQNFTGELFF,TGTGCCAGCAGCTTAGAGCGGCAAAATTTCACCGGGGAGCTGTTTTTT
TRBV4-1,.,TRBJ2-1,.,CASSQDKGVKNNEQFF,TGCGCCAGCAGCCAAGATAAGGGAGTTAAAAACAATGAGCAGTTCTTC
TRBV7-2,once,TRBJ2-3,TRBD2,CASSLVRLAVDTQYF,TGTGCCAGCAGCTTAGTGAGGCTAGCGGTAGATACGCAGTATTTT
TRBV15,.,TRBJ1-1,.,CATSTGGGARNTEAFF,TGTGCCACCAGCACCGGGGGAGGGGCCCGCAACACTGAAGCTTTCTTT
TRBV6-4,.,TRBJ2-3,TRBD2,CASSETLAGELDTQYF,TGTGCCAGCAGTGAAACCTTAGCGGGAGAGCTAGATACGCAGTATTTT
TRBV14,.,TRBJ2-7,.,CASSPALTRDYEQYF,TGTGCCAGCAGCCCAGCTCTAACACGGGACTACGAGCAGTACTTC
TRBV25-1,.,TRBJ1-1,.,CASSSGEVTEAFF,TGTGCCAGCAGTTCCGGGGAGGTTACTGAAGCTTTCTTT
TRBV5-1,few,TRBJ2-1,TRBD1,CASSLDRGHNEQFF,TGCGCCAGCAGCTTGGACAGGGGGCACAATGAGCAGTTCTTC
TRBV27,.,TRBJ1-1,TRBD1,CASWTGATEAFF,TGTGCCAGCTGGACAGGGGCCACTGAAGCTTTCTTT
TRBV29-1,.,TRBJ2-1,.,CSVDLNNEQFF,TGCAGCGTTGACCTAAACAATGAGCAGTTCTTC
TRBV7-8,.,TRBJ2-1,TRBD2,CASSSRLAGFGGDEQFF,TGTGCCAGCAGCTCCCGACTAGCGGGGTTTGGCGGCGATGAGCAGTTCTTC
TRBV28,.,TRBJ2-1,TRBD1,CASRTGDRYNEQFF,TGTGCCAGCAGGACAGGGGATCGCTACAATGAGCAGTTCTTC
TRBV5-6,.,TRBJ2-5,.,CASSVWEYQETQYF,TGTGCCAGCAGCGTCTGGGAGTACCAAGAGACCCAGTACTTC
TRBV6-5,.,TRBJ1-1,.,CASSYFREYTEAFF,TGTGCCAGCAGTTATTTTCGGGAGTACACTGAAGCTTTCTTT
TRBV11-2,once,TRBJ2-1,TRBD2,CASSLDGGGYNEQFF,TGTGCCAGCAGCTTAGATGGGGGGGGGTACAATGAGCAGTTCTTC
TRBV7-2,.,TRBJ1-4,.,CASSPGGKLFF,TGTGCCAGCAGCCCAGGCGGGAAACTGTTTTTT
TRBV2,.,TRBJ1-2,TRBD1,CARGDRGRSNYGYTF,TGTGCCAGAGGGGACAGGGGAAGATCCAACTATGGCTACACCTTC
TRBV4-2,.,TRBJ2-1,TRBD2,CASSQLAGTKWNEQFF,TGTGCCAGCAGCCAATTAGCTGGGACTAAATGGAATGAGCAGTTCTTC
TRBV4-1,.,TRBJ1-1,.,CASSQGAGQNTEAFF,TGCGCCAGCAGCCAAGGTGCGGGGCAGAACACTGAAGCTTTCTTT
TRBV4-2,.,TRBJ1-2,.,CASSQVAGNYGYTF,TGTGCCAGCAGCCAAGTAGCGGGGAACTATGGCTACACCTTC
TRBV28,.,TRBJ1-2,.,CALQGLGGYTF,TGTGCCTTGCAGGGGCTTGGAGGCTACACCTTC
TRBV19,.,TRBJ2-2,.,CASSIRTPTTGELFF,TGTGCCAGTAGTATTAGAACACCGACTACCGGGGAGCTGTTTTTT
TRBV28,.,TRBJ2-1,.,CASSPIAELRNEQFF,TGTGCCAGCAGCCCTATAGCGGAACTACGGAATGAGCAGTTCTTC
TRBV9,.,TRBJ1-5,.,CASSRGNNQPQHF,TGTGCCAGCAGTCGGGGGAACAATCAGCCCCAGCATTTT
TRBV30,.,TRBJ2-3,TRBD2,CAWSRREGDTQYF,TGTGCCTGGAGTAGGCGGGAGGGAGATACGCAGTATTTT
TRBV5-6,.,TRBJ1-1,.,CASSLRRVGEAFF,TGTGCCAGCAGCTTGAGGAGGGTCGGTGAAGCTTTCTTT
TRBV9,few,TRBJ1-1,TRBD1,CASTKNAGQVPLNTEAFF,TGTGCCAGCACTAAGAACGCGGGACAGGTCCCCTTGAACACTGAAGCTTTCTTT